This is a list of T cell receptor beta chains from one sample in a study of T cells after yellow fever vaccination. TCRdb fed the 5' RACE reads into MiXCR, producing one record per CDR3 protein. Among a few hundred thousand distinct CDR3 sequences, 17% were seen once, and the ten largest hold roughly 17%. The sequences come from PBMCs, collected less than 6 days after the first yellow fever vaccination. Receptor source: a man between 18 and 29 years old who received the YFV17D yellow fever vaccine. Both conserved end residues are trimmed from each CDR3.

V gene,CDR3 protein
TRBV5-1,ASTRLLAGTYNEQF
TRBV20-1,SATEGARTEAF
TRBV12-3/TRBV12-4,ASSLAGPSYEQY
TRBV4-3,ASSQDLGSQRGETQY
TRBV12-3/TRBV12-4,ASSPIGQGGRPLH
TRBV11-2,ASSLERGNGGNEQF
TRBV2,ASSEAVGGPGNTIY
TRBV7-7,ASSSSWDGPNTGELF
TRBV7-8,ASSLRGGQGYEQF
TRBV5-1,ASSLTGTRNNEQF
TRBV4-1,ASSNNQGAVIQY
TRBV5-6,ASSFQGTWGGYT
TRBV5-1,ASTKGGLGGTDTQY
TRBV18,ASSPRGDYGYT
TRBV9,ASSAHVDTNYGYT
TRBV9,ASSVLPQETQY
TRBV5-1,ASKGLAVYNEQF
TRBV21-1,ASSLDPPGEGSNQPQH
TRBV27,ASSLVNGQPQH
TRBV5-1,ASSFQGMSYNEQF
TRBV18,ATDAGGGNTEAF
TRBV24-1,ATSDSRGLQETQY